This TCR beta chain was sequenced for a study of blood T cell repertoires in COVID-19. Study-level background: Sites across the United States, Italy and Spain contributed samples from acute and convalescent COVID-19. The analysed material was cDNA or gDNA that came from T cells, B-cell-depleted T cells, or PBMCs.

Some clones are missing from TCRdb's copy, which holds only in-frame ones; the method was immunoSEQ multiplex PCR. Of a few hundred thousand clones listed, approximately 81% are singletons. The origin of this receptor is a woman of 80 years or more with acute or convalescent COVID-19. Sequences were obtained from peripheral blood.

This CDR3 is CAWSGGTGLDTQYF. CDR3 in DNA: TGTGCCTGGAGTGGGGGGACAGGGTTGGATACGCAGTATTTT. V and J are TRBV30 and TRBJ2-3, with 9 bases identical to TRBD1. V lost 1 base and J lost 6; bases outside the gene matches: 5. The CDR3 spans 14 residues. Germline V gives CDR1 GTSNPN, CDR2 SVGIG (reference sequence).